This TCR beta chain was captured in a study of OX40 agonist ivuxolimab in advanced cancers. Clones were read by immunoSEQ multiplex PCR, and TCRdb kept only the in-frame ones, dropping some. The sample lists 35,000 to 45,000 clones; 91% were seen once. The CDR3 totals 16 residues. Trimming cost V 1 base and J 8 bases; bases outside gene matches: 9. Germline V gene data show CDR1 as SGHRS and CDR2 as YFSETQ. The chain joins TRBV5-1 to TRBJ2-1; 10 bases fit TRBD2. The material was CD4+ or CD8+ T cells sorted from blood, obtained in a trial of the OX40 agonist ivuxolimab. The TCR sequence derives from an adult with an advanced solid tumor such as melanoma, head and neck, liver or kidney cancer. CDR3 nucleotide sequence: TGCGCCAGCAGCTTGAGGCCTAGCGGGAGTAATGATGAGCAGTTCTTC. Translated: CASSLRPSGSNDEQFF.